Each of the 20 T cell receptor beta chains below was sequenced from the same sample in a study of metastatic and nonmetastatic thyroid tumors. MiXCR re-clonotyped the PCR reads for TCRdb. The sample shows some 11,000 clones, around 30% of them seen only once. No treatment had been given to any patient before thyroid surgery. What was sequenced was tumor tissue. The receptor set was obtained from a female donor with papillary thyroid cancer or a benign thyroid nodule (not recorded which). Some clones in this sample may be carry-over from other donors' samples.

The V gene is TRBV11-3, the J gene TRBJ2-2, with D perhaps TRBD1 or TRBD2 (5 bases each). V gave up 8 bases and J gave up 4 bases, with 14 bases separating them. This CDR3 region has 14 residues. Germline CDR1 reads SGHNT; CDR2 reads YENEEA. CDR3 coding DNA: TGTGCCAGCTGCCGGGACCTCATCACCGGGGAGCTGTTTTTT. Amino acids: CASCRDLITGELFF.

The gene calls are TRBV7-3 and TRBJ2-1; 7 nucleotides align to TRBD1. Germline trimming cut 2 bases from V and 9 bases from J; bases unmatched to any gene: 13. The CDR3 consists of 16 residues. Germline-derived CDR1 and CDR2 are SGHTA and FQGTGA. This CDR3 reads CASSLGRTTGLGEQFF. The CDR3 coding sequence is TGTGCCAGCAGCTTAGGAAGAACGACAGGGTTGGGTGAGCAGTTCTTC.

The V gene is TRBV18, the J gene TRBJ2-7; possible D gene TRBD1, 6 bases. The CDR3 spans 15 residues. V was trimmed by 3 bases and J by 3 bases, leaving 15 bases between them. Per the germline V gene, CDR1 is KGHSH and CDR2 is LQKENI. As DNA, the CDR3 is TGTGCCAGCTCACCGGCTCAGGGGTGGCTCTACGAGCAGTACTTC. Protein: CASSPAQGWLYEQYF.

This chain links TRBV6-1 with TRBJ2-1, with TRBD1 matching over 7 bases. The CDR3 loop spans 15 amino acids. Looked up from germline, CDR1 is MNHNS and CDR2 is SASEGT. V was clipped by 0 bases and J by 8 bases; unmatched bases: 7. CDR3 in amino acids: CASSEAVDRVDEQFF. CDR3 in DNA: TGTGCCAGCAGTGAAGCCGTCGACAGGGTAGATGAGCAGTTCTTC.

The CDR3 sequence is CASSQGDGLYGYTF. DNA for the CDR3: TGTGCCAGCAGCCAAGGCGACGGACTCTATGGCTACACCTTC. The V call is TRBV3-1, the J call TRBJ1-2, with D hard to call. With 1 base removed from V and 4 bases from J, the gap between germline ends came to 10 bases. CDR1 and CDR2 from the germline V gene are LGHDT and YNNKEL (reference sequence). The CDR3 totals 14 residues.

This clone was observed at least ten times. The rearrangement joins TRBV7-2 to TRBJ2-7, with D tentatively TRBD2 (5 bases). The CDR3 is 15 amino acids. The germline V and J ends were trimmed by 5 bases and 4 bases, with 18 bases remaining between them. Germline-derived CDR1 and CDR2 are SGHTA and FQGNSA. CDR3 residues: CASSPTGGQGYEQYF. For the CDR3, the DNA is TGTGCCAGCAGCCCCACTGGCGGGCAAGGGTACGAGCAGTACTTC.

Only a few counts were recorded for this clone. The chain is built from TRBV6-1 and TRBJ2-7; 8 bases match TRBD1. The germline CDR1 and CDR2 sequences are MNHNS and SASEGT. CDR3 length: 14 residues. Losses at the gene ends were 5 bases for V and 4 bases for J; bases not matched to a gene: 7. The CDR3 DNA reads TGTGCCAGCAGTATACATGGACAGGGTTACGAGCAGTACTTC. Its translation is CASSIHGQGYEQYF.

V gene TRBV6-1 combines with J gene TRBJ1-2; D not certain. The CDR3 contains 13 residues. V lost 3 bases and J lost 8, with 13 bases in between. Germline V gives CDR1 MNHNS, CDR2 SASEGT. This CDR3 reads CASSDVGRPGYTF. Here the CDR3 DNA reads TGTGCCAGCAGTGATGTAGGGCGACCGGGCTACACCTTC.

As for this clone: A much bigger clone sits one base away, suggesting this may be a read error. This chain connects TRBV3-1 to TRBJ1-5; D might be TRBD1 (6 bases). CDR1 is LGHDT and CDR2 is YNNKEL in the germline V gene (reference sequence). The CDR3 sequence is 15 residues long. The CDR3 reads CASSHHGGVNQLQHF. The CDR3 nucleotides read TGTGCCAGCAGCCACCATGGGGGCGTCAATCAGCTCCAGCATTTT.

The CDR3 reads CASSQALVGNTEAFF. The CDR3 DNA follows: TGCGCCAGCAGCCAAGCCCTAGTGGGGAACACTGAAGCTTTCTTT. This sequence joins TRBV4-1 and TRBJ1-1; D is undetermined. V lost 1 base and J lost 1, with 10 bases in between. This CDR3 has 15 residues. Germline CDR1 and CDR2: MGHRA and YSYEKL.

The chain is built from TRBV4-1 and TRBJ2-2; tentative D call: TRBD1 (5 bases). The CDR3 has 16 amino acids. CDR1 is MGHRA, CDR2 YSYEKL, per germline. V was cut by 1 base and J by 2 bases, with 11 bases left in between. CDR3 nucleotides: TGCGCCAGCAGCCAAGCTGAGACAGACAACACCGGGGAGCTGTTTTTT. This codes for CASSQAETDNTGELFF.

This clone was detected many times. The V gene is TRBV7-8, the J gene TRBJ2-5; D remains unclear. V gave up 1 base and J gave up 6 bases, with 9 bases separating them. CDR3 size: 13 residues. Germline CDR1 and CDR2: SGHVS and FQNEAQ. Here the CDR3 reads CASSLEGFKTQYF. CDR3 nucleotides: TGTGCCAGCAGCTTAGAGGGCTTTAAGACCCAGTACTTC.

The rearrangement links TRBV20-1 to TRBJ2-3, with D possibly TRBD1 on 5 matching bases. V was pared by 3 bases and J by 0 bases, with 10 bases between. The germline V gene has CDR1 DFQATT and CDR2 SNEGSKA (reference sequence). The CDR3 length is 14 residues. CDR3 DNA: TGCAGTGCTAGGGGGCTAATTAGCACAGATACGCAGTATTTT. This codes for CSARGLISTDTQYF.

Only a few counts were recorded for this clone. The conserved phenylalanine or tryptophan is not found at the CDR3 terminus, so this likely reflects a read error. CDR3 amino acids: CASRSGTQNPYEQYL. The DNA for the CDR3 is TGTGCCAGCAGGTCCGGGACCCAAAATCCCTACGAGCAGTACCTC. This rearrangement joins TRBV28 to TRBJ2-7; D tentatively fits TRBD1 or TRBD2 (5 bases each). The germline gives CDR1 MDHEN, CDR2 SYDVKM. V dropped 6 bases and J dropped 2 bases, with 17 bases sitting between them. This CDR3 region has 15 residues.

A few counts support this clone. One end of the junction is discordant with germline, which a read error may explain. The chain uses TRBV29-1 and TRBJ2-2; D is undetermined. Germline CDR1 and CDR2: SQVTM and ANQGSEA. The CDR3 is made up of 11 amino acids. The DNA for the CDR3 is TGCAGCGTCCACGACACTGGGGAGCTGTTTTTT. This sequence encodes CSVHDTGELFF.

This clone was observed a few times. One end of the junction does not line up with germline, which may come from a read error. The rearrangement links TRBV6-1 to TRBJ1-4; the D is unclear. Germline-derived CDR1 and CDR2 are MNHNS and SASEGT. CDR3 length: 11 residues. The CDR3 protein is CASRGNGKLFF. In nucleotides, the CDR3 is TGTGCCAGCAGGGGGAATGGAAAACTGTTTTTT.

In this sample, this clone turned up once. The chain recombines TRBV5-1 with TRBJ1-2, with 7 positions matching TRBD1. V dropped 0 bases and J dropped 5; count of bases not matched to a gene: 7. The germline CDR1 and CDR2 sequences are SGHRS and YFSETQ. CDR3 length: 15 residues. The CDR3 protein is CASSLGQGGAYGYTF. The CDR3 DNA reads as TGCGCCAGCAGCTTGGGACAGGGAGGGGCATATGGCTACACCTTC.

This chain uses TRBV5-1 with TRBJ2-1, with 11 nucleotides matching TRBD2. V lost 4 bases, J lost 7 bases, and 10 bases stayed unmatched. The CDR3 runs to 16 residues. In germline, CDR1 is SGHRS, CDR2 YFSETQ. CDR3: CASSQKLAGAVNEQFF. For the CDR3, the DNA is TGCGCCAGCAGCCAAAAACTAGCGGGAGCCGTGAATGAGCAGTTCTTC.

This clone rates as medium-sized. The J gene is TRBJ2-5, the V gene TRBV6-1; no clear D gene. Germline V lookup: CDR1 MNHNS, CDR2 SASEGT. This CDR3 region has 13 residues. V was pared by 7 bases and J by 5 bases, with 14 bases between. The CDR3, as DNA: TGTGCCAGCAAATTAGGAGACCGGGAGACCCAGTACTTC. Its protein is CASKLGDRETQYF.

In its sample, this clone is large. This chain uses TRBV6-2 or TRBV6-3 with TRBJ2-7; D is undetermined. The CDR3 is made up of 11 amino acids. V was cut by 6 bases and J by 6 bases, with 9 bases left in between. Germline V lookup: CDR1 MNHEY, CDR2 SVGEGT. The CDR3 loop reads CASSFTGEQYF. CDR3 bases: TGTGCCAGCAGCTTCACGGGCGAGCAGTACTTC.